The 5 T cell receptor beta chains presented below share a single source sample, sequenced in a study of regulatory T cells in long-lasting Graves disease. Noted time point: newly diagnosed GD, antithyroid drugs for less than 3 months. Generation of the TCR library employed RNA extracted from PBMCs. According to the study, TCR beta libraries were built with iRepertoire HTBI primers and CDR3-region Arm-PCR. Via MiXCR, TCRdb re-called the multiplex PCR reads, giving one row per CDR3 protein. The sample consists of under 700,000 distinct CDR3 sequences, 16% of them appearing once. These records were also assigned to another study, of T cells in Graves' hyperthyroidism and ophthalmopathy.

The sequencing used peripheral blood mononuclear cells (PBMCs), collected at new diagnosis, from a patient treated with antithyroid drugs. These receptor sequences come from a middle-aged woman with Graves disease.

This clonotype showed up many times. The rearrangement uses TRBV7-3 and TRBJ2-3; 13 positions agree with TRBD2. V was pared by 4 bases and J by 10 bases, with 8 bases of the junction left unmatched. There are 15 residues in the CDR3. CDR1 is SGHTA, CDR2 FQGTGA, per germline. CDR3 sequence: CASSSGLAGQTSQYF. In nucleotides, the CDR3 is TGTGCCAGCAGCTCGGGACTAGCGGGGCAGACGTCGCAGTATTTT.

In this sample, this clonotype turned up many times. This chain connects TRBV2 to TRBJ1-3, with TRBD1 matching 9 bases. V shed 0 bases and J 3 bases; nucleotides not matched to a gene: 3. Germline V gives CDR1 SNHLY, CDR2 FYNNEI. The CDR3 sequence is 16 residues long. CDR3 loop: CASSEAPGQGGNTIYF. CDR3 in DNA: TGTGCCAGCAGTGAAGCGCCGGGACAGGGTGGAAACACCATATATTTT.

This clonotype was detected many times. The chain joins TRBV20-1 to TRBJ2-7, with D perhaps given as TRBD1 or TRBD2 (5 bases each). V dropped 8 bases and J dropped 3 bases, with 17 bases sitting between them. The CDR3 extends over 13 amino acids. The germline gives CDR1 DFQATT, CDR2 SNEGSKA (reference sequence). The CDR3 nucleotides are TGCAGTAGAGTTGGGGACGGAATCTACGAGCAGTACTTC. This gives the protein CSRVGDGIYEQYF.

This clonotype occurred many times. This chain connects TRBV11-2 to TRBJ2-5; 7 bases map to TRBD2. The trim removed 5 bases at V and 5 bases at J, leaving 14 bases unmatched. CDR1 and CDR2 from the germline V gene are SGHAT and FQNNGV. The CDR3 runs to 16 residues. The chain's CDR3 is CASSPYGGGWMETQYF. CDR3 in DNA: TGTGCCAGCAGCCCCTATGGGGGAGGGTGGATGGAGACCCAGTACTTC.

With respect to this clonotype: One junction end does not reproduce the germline sequence, and a read error may be involved. This rearrangement joins TRBV12-3 or TRBV12-4 to TRBJ2-1; 13 bases fit TRBD2. This CDR3 has 14 amino acids. The CDR3 spells CTSSLGLAGPEQFF. As DNA, the CDR3 is TGTACCAGCAGTCTGGGACTAGCGGGGCCTGAGCAGTTCTTC.